A selection of T cell receptor beta chains follows, all from one sample in a study of shared clonotypes between healthy human individuals. Measured with immunoSEQ multiplex PCR; TCRdb has only the in-frame clones, and not every one. The sample shows more than 2,000,000 clones, 90% to 95% of them seen only once. Material for sequencing was naive CD4+ T cells from PBMCs. These TCRs come from a man younger than 30 in good health. Some clones in this sample may be carry-over from other donors' samples. The CDR3 runs from the conserved cysteine through the conserved F or W. The D gene is left open where the match is weak. Clone size is stated in some rows and not others, as once, few, many or a class when expanded.

TRBJ1-2	-	TRBV10-3	once	CAISESTSFGYTF	TGTGCCATCAGTGAGTCTACCAGTTTCGGCTACACCTTC
TRBJ2-7	TRBD1	TRBV29-1	-	CSVEVGQGADEQYF	TGCAGCGTTGAAGTGGGACAGGGGGCAGACGAGCAGTACTTC
TRBJ1-1	TRBD1	TRBV4-1	few	CASSHDRARTEAFF	TGCGCCAGCAGCCACGACAGGGCCCGAACTGAAGCTTTCTTT
TRBJ2-1	TRBD1	TRBV9	-	CASSSRRTGQVGYNEQFF	TGTGCCAGCAGCTCGCGTAGGACGGGACAGGTCGGCTACAATGAGCAGTTCTTC
TRBJ2-2	TRBD2	TRBV5-8	-	CASSGTSGRAKYTGELFF	TGTGCCAGCAGTGGGACTAGCGGGAGGGCCAAGTACACCGGGGAGCTGTTTTTT
TRBJ2-3	TRBD2	TRBV5-6	-	CASSLVSLADFTDTQYF	TGTGCCAGCAGCTTGGTCTCACTAGCGGACTTCACAGATACGCAGTATTTT
TRBJ1-2	-	TRBV4-1	-	CASSSTNLQSFPEGYNYGYTF	TGCGCCAGCAGCTCAACAAATTTACAGTCGTTTCCAGAGGGCTATAACTATGGCTACACCTTC
TRBJ2-7	TRBD1	TRBV7-9	-	CASSQGQGMLDYEQYF	TGTGCCAGCAGCCAAGGACAGGGAATGTTGGACTACGAGCAGTACTTC
TRBJ1-3	-	TRBV5-1	-	CASSPMTGSGNTIYF	TGCGCCAGCAGTCCAATGACCGGCTCTGGAAACACCATATATTTT
TRBJ2-7	-	TRBV23-1	-	CASSHYRGLREQYF	TGCGCCAGCAGTCATTACCGGGGGCTGCGCGAGCAGTACTTC
TRBJ1-2	TRBD1	TRBV28	-	CASRKAGGYGYTF	TGTGCCAGCAGGAAAGCAGGGGGCTATGGCTACACCTTC
TRBJ1-2	-	TRBV6-1	-	CASRAFYGYTF	TGTGCCAGCAGGGCCTTTTATGGCTACACCTTC
TRBJ2-3	-	TRBV28	-	CASSPTGQTQYF	TGTGCCAGCAGTCCCACAGGGCAGACGCAGTATTTT
TRBJ2-1	-	TRBV10-3	-	CAITPDSSYNEQFF	TGTGCCATCACTCCGGACAGCTCATACAATGAGCAGTTCTTC
TRBJ1-2	TRBD1	TRBV5-6	-	CASSRTGAHLGYTF	TGTGCCAGCAGCAGGACAGGGGCCCACCTCGGCTACACCTTC
TRBJ1-4	-	TRBV5-4	-	CASSLVGEKLFF	TGTGCCAGCAGCTTGGTAGGGGAAAAACTGTTTTTT
TRBJ2-2	-	TRBV7-3	-	CASSLIVTGELFF	TGTGCCAGCAGCTTAATTGTAACCGGGGAGCTGTTTTTT
TRBJ1-2	-	TRBV9	-	CASTLSPAAMGYTF	TGTGCCAGCACCCTCTCCCCGGCGGCCATGGGCTACACCTTC
TRBJ2-7	-	TRBV7-2	-	CASSFTEAFYYEQYF	TGTGCCAGCAGCTTCACGGAAGCGTTTTACTACGAGCAGTACTTC
TRBJ1-2	-	TRBV6-5	-	CASSYLLPQSPGGYTF	TGTGCCAGCAGTTACCTCTTGCCACAGAGCCCTGGAGGCTACACCTTC
TRBJ1-3	-	TRBV7-3	-	CASSLDKAGNTIYF	TGTGCCAGCAGCTTAGACAAGGCTGGAAACACCATATATTTT
TRBJ2-5	TRBD1	TRBV28	-	CASSFMDRQGAETQYF	TGTGCCAGCAGCTTTATGGACCGACAGGGGGCAGAGACCCAGTACTTC
TRBJ1-3	TRBD1	TRBV9	-	CASSPNRDRVWTIYF	TGTGCCAGCAGCCCGAATAGGGACAGGGTTTGGACCATATATTTT
TRBJ1-5	-	TRBV6-1	-	CASRNLEGLNQPQHF	TGTGCCAGCAGAAACCTCGAGGGGCTCAATCAGCCCCAGCATTTT
TRBJ1-5	-	TRBV10-3	once	CAISESPNQPQHF	TGTGCCATCAGTGAGTCCCCGAATCAGCCCCAGCATTTT